This TCR beta chain was identified during a study of cytomegalovirus exposure and HLA in healthy donors. Concerning this clone: Its antigen remains unidentified.

Study observations and caveats: CMV serostatus was the sole immune exposure data available. Researchers reported in a later analysis that a missense DCLRE1C variant was tied to TCR beta V- and J-gene trimming.

Germline V lookup: CDR1 ENHRY, CDR2 SYGVKD. The trim removed 5 bases at V and 3 bases at J, leaving 4 bases unmatched. The CDR3 contains 16 residues. PCR used 60 Vbeta primers and 13 Jbeta primers. Repertoires were generated with immunoSEQ multiplex PCR, while TCRdb's copy carries only in-frame clones and drops some. The sample includes about 190,000 clones, more than 70% of them seen just once. Material for sequencing was PBMCs. The chain links TRBV10-3 to TRBJ2-1, with 13 bases identical to TRBD2. The sequence was collected from a woman in her thirties or forties in good health and CMV-seronegative. The CDR3: CAISSGTSGVYNEQFF. The CDR3 DNA follows: TGTGCCATCAGTAGTGGGACTAGCGGGGTCTACAATGAGCAGTTCTTC.